This T cell receptor beta chain was retrieved from a study of T cell responses to AZD1222 COVID-19 vaccine. Findings and caveats of the study: Donors in the cohort were predominantly white British and more often female, and clonal diversity was possibly underestimated. Every sample of the repertoires postdated the peak T cell response. Reports indicate that nearly half of spike-specific TCRs are directed at unmutated variant regions.

In the case of this clone: Its antigen is as yet unknown.

Sequencing was performed with immunoSEQ multiplex PCR; in TCRdb, only in-frame clones are kept and a portion is missing. The sample consists of some 150,000 clones, 90% to 95% of them appearing once. Sequenced material: peripheral blood, taken on day 0 of MenACWY control vaccination. The clonotype originates from an adult in good health.

The CDR3 nucleotides are TGTGCCAGCAGCTCCCAGGACTTAGCCAAAAACATTCAGTACTTC. This translates into CASSSQDLAKNIQYF. The chain carries TRBV7-9 and TRBJ2-4; D may be TRBD2 (5 bases). Between the trimmed V and J ends, which lost 4 bases and 0 bases, there was a span of 10 bases. The CDR3 has 15 amino acids. Germline V lookup: CDR1 SEHNR, CDR2 FQNEAQ (reference sequence).